Listed here are 9 T cell receptor beta chains from one sample, sequenced in a study of identical twins. TCRdb recomputed calls from the 5' RACE reads with MiXCR, one row per CDR3 protein. The data show approximately 1.8 million distinct CDR3 sequences, roughly 35% seen once. The sample comprised cord blood. The receptors originated from a newborn girl in good health.

The V call is TRBV24-1, the J call TRBJ2-2; D call uncertain. This CDR3 is built from 14 residues. CDR1 is KGHDR, CDR2 SFDVKD, per germline. Trimming shortened V by 4 bases and J by 1 base, and 6 bases separated the two germline ends. DNA of the CDR3: TGTGCCACCAGTGACCCCAAGAACACCGGGGAGCTGTTTTTT. Translating it yields CATSDPKNTGELFF.

V usage is TRBV19 and J usage is TRBJ1-2, with 8 bases aligning to TRBD1. J was trimmed by 3 bases and V by 3 bases; bases with no gene match: 6. The V gene's germline CDR1 is LNHDA and CDR2 SQIVND (reference sequence). The CDR3 has 15 residues. As DNA, the CDR3 is TGTGCCAGTAGTATCCAGGGGGCGCTTGACTATGGCTACACCTTC. It specifies CASSIQGALDYGYTF.

The chain links TRBV5-1 to TRBJ2-3; D possibly matches TRBD1 or TRBD2 (5 bases each). With 4 bases removed from V and 2 bases from J, the gap between germline ends came to 20 bases. CDR3 length equals 17 residues. Germline CDR1 is SGHRS and CDR2 is YFSETQ. CDR3 nucleotides: TGCGCCAGCAGCGGTCGGGTCTCGGGACGGCTCACAGATACGCAGTATTTT. Translation gives CASSGRVSGRLTDTQYF.

This clonotype was seen more than once but under ten times. The gene calls are TRBV12-3 or TRBV12-4 and TRBJ2-1, with D perhaps matching TRBD2 (6 bases). The last part of the DNA fits TRBJ2-7 better; the J call may be wrong. CDR3 length: 14 amino acids. The CDR3 spells CASSFTSSYNEQYF. The DNA for the CDR3 is TGTGCCAGCAGTTTCACTAGCTCCTACAATGAGCAGTACTTC.

In this sample, this clonotype turned up a few times. The rearrangement joins TRBV7-9 to TRBJ2-1; tentatively, D is TRBD2 (5 bases). Germline lookup yields CDR1 SEHNR and CDR2 FQNEAQ (reference sequence). The CDR3 has 15 residues. V was clipped by 5 bases and J by 5 bases, with 16 bases between them. In DNA form, the CDR3 reads TGTGCCAGCAGCCTTCCGGAGGCGTCGGACAATGAGCAGTTCTTC. Translation: CASSLPEASDNEQFF.

This chain uses TRBV7-9 with TRBJ2-3; 7 bases map to TRBD2. CDR3 length equals 16 residues. Germline V CDR1 and CDR2: SEHNR, FQNEAQ (reference sequence). The V segment lost 5 bases and the J segment 0 bases; nucleotides outside the gene matches: 8. CDR3 nucleotide sequence: TGTGCCAGCAGCCTAAGGCCACTAGCGAGCACAGATACGCAGTATTTT. Encoded protein: CASSLRPLASTDTQYF.

This clonotype has more than one count but fewer than ten. This chain uses TRBV20-1 with TRBJ2-5; 8 positions agree with TRBD2. The CDR3 totals 15 residues. The germline V gene encodes CDR1 DFQATT and CDR2 SNEGSKA (reference sequence). The junction had 9 bases not matched to a gene; V was cut back by 4 bases and J by 2 bases. CDR3 in DNA: TGCAGTGCTACCCCCGTACTAGCGGTTCAAGAGACCCAGTACTTC. It specifies CSATPVLAVQETQYF.

The chain employs TRBV28 and TRBJ2-2, with D tentatively TRBD1 (5 bases). The V end lost 8 bases, the J end lost 5 bases, and 12 bases lay between the germline ends. CDR3 length equals 13 residues. Germline V gene lookup returns CDR1 MDHEN and CDR2 SYDVKM. The CDR3 region is CASLRVLTGELFF. CDR3 nucleotides: TGTGCCAGCCTCAGGGTTCTTACCGGGGAGCTGTTTTTT.

This clonotype has a count of ten or more. J is TRBJ2-3 and V is TRBV7-2, with 14 bases fitting TRBD2. Germline CDR1 is SGHTA and CDR2 is FQGNSA. CDR3 length: 16 residues. V shed 5 bases and J 7 bases; nucleotides not matched to a gene: 8. This CDR3 is CASSRTSGRSLHTQYF. The CDR3 DNA reads as TGTGCCAGCAGCCGGACTAGCGGGAGGAGTTTGCATACGCAGTATTTT.